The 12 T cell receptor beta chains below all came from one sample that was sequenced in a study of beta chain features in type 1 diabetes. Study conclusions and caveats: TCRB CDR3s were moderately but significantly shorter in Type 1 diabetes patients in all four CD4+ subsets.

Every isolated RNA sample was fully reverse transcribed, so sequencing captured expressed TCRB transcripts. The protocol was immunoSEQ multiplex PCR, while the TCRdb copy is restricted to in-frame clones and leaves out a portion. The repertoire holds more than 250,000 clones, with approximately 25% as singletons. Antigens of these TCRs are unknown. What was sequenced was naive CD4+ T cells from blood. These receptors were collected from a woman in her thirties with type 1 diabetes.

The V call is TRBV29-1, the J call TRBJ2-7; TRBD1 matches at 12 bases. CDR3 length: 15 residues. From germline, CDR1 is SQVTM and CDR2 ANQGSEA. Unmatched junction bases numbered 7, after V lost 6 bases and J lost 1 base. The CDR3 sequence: CSVQPGQGASYEQYF. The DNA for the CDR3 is TGCAGCGTCCAACCGGGACAGGGGGCTTCCTACGAGCAGTACTTC.

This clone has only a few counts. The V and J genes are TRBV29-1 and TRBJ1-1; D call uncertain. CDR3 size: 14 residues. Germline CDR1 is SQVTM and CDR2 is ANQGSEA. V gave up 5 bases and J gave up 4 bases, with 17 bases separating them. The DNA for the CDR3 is TGCAGCGTTCGGGGTCAGCGGCCTAGCACTGAAGCTTTCTTT. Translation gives CSVRGQRPSTEAFF.

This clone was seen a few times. CDR3 region: CASSQRQGEGYTF. The CDR3 nucleotides read TGCGCCAGCAGTCAGAGACAGGGAGAGGGCTACACCTTC. The rearrangement uses TRBV23-1 and TRBJ1-2, with 7 bases matching TRBD1. TRBV23-1 is marked as an open reading frame, function uncertain. The CDR3 totals 13 residues. Germline trimming cut 3 bases from V and 8 bases from J; bases unmatched to any gene: 6.

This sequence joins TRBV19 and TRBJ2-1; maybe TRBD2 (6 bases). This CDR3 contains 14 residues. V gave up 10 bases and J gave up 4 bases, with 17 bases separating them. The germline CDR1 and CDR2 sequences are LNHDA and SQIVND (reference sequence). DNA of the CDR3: TGTGCCACCGCCTCGGGAGTTGGGTACAATGAGCAGTTCTTC. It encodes CATASGVGYNEQFF. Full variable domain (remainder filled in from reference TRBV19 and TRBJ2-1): DGGITQSPKYLFRKEGQNVTLSCEQNLNHDAMYWYRQDPGQGLRLIYYSQIVNDFQKGDIAEGYSVSREKKESFPLTVTSAQKNPTAFYLCATASGVGYNEQFFGPGTRLTVL.

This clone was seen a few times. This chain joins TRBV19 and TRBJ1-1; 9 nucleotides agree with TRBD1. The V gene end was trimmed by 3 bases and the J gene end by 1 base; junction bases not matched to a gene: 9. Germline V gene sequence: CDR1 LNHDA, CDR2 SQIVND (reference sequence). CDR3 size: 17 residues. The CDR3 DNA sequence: TGTGCCAGTAGTATGATCCCGGGACAGGGACCGAACACTGAAGCTTTCTTT. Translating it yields CASSMIPGQGPNTEAFF.

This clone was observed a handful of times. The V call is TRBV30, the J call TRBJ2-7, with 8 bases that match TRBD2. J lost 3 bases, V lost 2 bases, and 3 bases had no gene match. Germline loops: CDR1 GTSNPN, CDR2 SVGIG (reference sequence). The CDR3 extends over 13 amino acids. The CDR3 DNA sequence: TGTGCCTGGAGTCGCGGGGGGATCTACGAGCAGTACTTC. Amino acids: CAWSRGGIYEQYF.

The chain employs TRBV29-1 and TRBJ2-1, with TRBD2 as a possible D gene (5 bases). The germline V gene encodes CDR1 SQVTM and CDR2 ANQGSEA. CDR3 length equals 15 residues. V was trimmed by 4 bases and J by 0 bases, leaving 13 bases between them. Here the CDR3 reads CSVAGSRSSYNEQFF. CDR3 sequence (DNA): TGCAGCGTTGCGGGGTCGCGGAGCTCCTACAATGAGCAGTTCTTC.

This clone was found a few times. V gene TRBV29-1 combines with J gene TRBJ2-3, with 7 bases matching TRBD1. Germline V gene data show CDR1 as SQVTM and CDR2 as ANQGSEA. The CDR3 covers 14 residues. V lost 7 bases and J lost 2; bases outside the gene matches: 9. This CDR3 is CSAQQGSTTDTQYF. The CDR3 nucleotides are TGCAGCGCCCAACAGGGGAGCACCACAGATACGCAGTATTTT.

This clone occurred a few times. The CDR3 DNA is TGTGCCAGCGAACGGTCCTACGAGCAGTACTTC. Its protein is CASERSYEQYF. The rearrangement uses TRBV28 and TRBJ2-7; D unresolved. V was shortened by 8 bases and J by 1 base, with 6 bases between the two germline ends. The CDR3 consists of 11 residues. Germline assignment: CDR1 MDHEN and CDR2 SYDVKM.

CDR3: CASSTLWRGRSYNEQFF. DNA for the CDR3: TGTGCCAGTAGTACCCTTTGGCGGGGGCGCTCCTACAATGAGCAGTTCTTC. This chain joins TRBV19 and TRBJ2-1; tentatively, D is TRBD2 (7 bases). The V end lost 4 bases, the J end lost 0 bases, and 16 bases lay between the germline ends. The germline CDR1 and CDR2 sequences are LNHDA and SQIVND (reference sequence). The CDR3 has 17 amino acids.

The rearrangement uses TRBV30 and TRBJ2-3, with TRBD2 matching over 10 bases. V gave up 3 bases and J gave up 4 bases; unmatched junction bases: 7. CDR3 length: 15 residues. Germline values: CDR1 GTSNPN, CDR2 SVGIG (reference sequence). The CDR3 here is CAWSTSGISADTQYF. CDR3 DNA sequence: TGTGCCTGGAGCACTAGCGGGATCTCGGCAGATACGCAGTATTTT.

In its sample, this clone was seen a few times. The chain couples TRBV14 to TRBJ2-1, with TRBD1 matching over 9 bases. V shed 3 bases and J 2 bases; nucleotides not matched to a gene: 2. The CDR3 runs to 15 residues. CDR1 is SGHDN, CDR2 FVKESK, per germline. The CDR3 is CASSHTGGAYNEQFF. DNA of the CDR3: TGTGCCAGCAGCCATACAGGGGGCGCCTACAATGAGCAGTTCTTC.